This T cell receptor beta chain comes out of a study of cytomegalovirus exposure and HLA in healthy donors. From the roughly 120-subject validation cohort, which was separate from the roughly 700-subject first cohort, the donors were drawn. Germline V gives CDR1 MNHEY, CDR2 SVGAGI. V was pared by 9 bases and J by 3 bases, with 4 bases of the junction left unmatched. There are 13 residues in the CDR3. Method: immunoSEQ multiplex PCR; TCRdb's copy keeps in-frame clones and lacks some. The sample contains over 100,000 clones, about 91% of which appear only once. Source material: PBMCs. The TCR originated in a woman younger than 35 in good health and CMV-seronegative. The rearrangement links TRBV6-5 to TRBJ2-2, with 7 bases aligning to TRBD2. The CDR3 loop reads CASGEGHTGELFF. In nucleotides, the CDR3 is TGTGCCAGTGGGGAGGGGCACACCGGGGAGCTGTTTTTT.